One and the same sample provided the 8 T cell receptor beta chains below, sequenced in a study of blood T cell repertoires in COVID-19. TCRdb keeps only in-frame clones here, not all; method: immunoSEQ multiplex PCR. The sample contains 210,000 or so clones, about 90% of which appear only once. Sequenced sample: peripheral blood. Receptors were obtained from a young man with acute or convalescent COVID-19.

As DNA, the CDR3 is TGTGCCAGCAGTCTCGGGACAGGGTACAACGAGCAGTACTTC. It specifies CASSLGTGYNEQYF. The genes are TRBV6-5 and TRBJ2-7, with TRBD1 matching over 9 bases. The CDR3 consists of 14 residues. V dropped 5 bases and J dropped 5; count of bases not matched to a gene: 7. Germline CDR1 is MNHEY and CDR2 is SVGAGI.

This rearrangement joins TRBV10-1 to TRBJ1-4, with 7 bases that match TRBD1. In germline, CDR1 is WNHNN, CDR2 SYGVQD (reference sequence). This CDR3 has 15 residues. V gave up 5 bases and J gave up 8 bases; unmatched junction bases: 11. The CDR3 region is CASSQINRGSEKLFF. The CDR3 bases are TGCGCCAGCAGTCAGATAAACAGGGGTTCCGAAAAACTGTTTTTT.

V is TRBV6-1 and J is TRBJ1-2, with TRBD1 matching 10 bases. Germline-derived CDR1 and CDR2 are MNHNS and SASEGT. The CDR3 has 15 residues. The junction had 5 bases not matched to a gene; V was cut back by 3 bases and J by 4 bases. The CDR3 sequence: CASSEGGQGVYGYTF. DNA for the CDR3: TGTGCCAGCAGTGAGGGTGGACAGGGGGTCTATGGCTACACCTTC.

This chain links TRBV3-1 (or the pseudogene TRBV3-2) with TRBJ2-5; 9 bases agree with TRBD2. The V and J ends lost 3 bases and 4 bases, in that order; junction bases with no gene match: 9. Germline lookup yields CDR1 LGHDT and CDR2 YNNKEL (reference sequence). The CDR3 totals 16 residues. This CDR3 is CASSHQGRGGRETQYF. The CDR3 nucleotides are TGTGCCAGCAGCCACCAGGGGCGGGGGGGCCGAGAGACCCAGTACTTC.

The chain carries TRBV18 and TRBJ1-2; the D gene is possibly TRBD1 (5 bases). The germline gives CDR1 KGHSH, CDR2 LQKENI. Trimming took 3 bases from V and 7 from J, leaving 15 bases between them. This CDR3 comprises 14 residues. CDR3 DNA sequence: TGTGCCAGCTCACCGACCCGGGGGGTCGGTGGCTACACCTTC. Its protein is CASSPTRGVGGYTF.

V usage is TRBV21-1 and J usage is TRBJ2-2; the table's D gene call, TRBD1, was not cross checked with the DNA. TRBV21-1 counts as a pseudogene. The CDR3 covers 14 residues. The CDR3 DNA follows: TGTGCCAGCAGCGGACAGGCAAACACCGGGGAGCTGTTTTTT. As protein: CASSGQANTGELFF.

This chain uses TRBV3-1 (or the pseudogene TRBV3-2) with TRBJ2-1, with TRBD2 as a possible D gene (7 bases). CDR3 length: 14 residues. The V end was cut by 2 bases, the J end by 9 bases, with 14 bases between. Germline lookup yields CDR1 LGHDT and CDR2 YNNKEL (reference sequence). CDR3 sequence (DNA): TGTGCCAGCAGCCAAAAAAGGGGGGGCAGTGAGCAGTTCTTC. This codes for CASSQKRGGSEQFF.

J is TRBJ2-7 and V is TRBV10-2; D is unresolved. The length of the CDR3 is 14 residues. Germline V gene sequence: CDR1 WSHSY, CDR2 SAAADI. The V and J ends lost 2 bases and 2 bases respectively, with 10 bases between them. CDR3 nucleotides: TGCGCCAGCAGTGAGCCCCACGAGACCTACGAGCAGTACTTC. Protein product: CASSEPHETYEQYF.